This TCR beta chain was found in a study of shared clonotypes between healthy human individuals. This clone showed up just once. This same CDR3 is encoded by further DNA sequences in the sample. CDR3 size: 14 residues. With 0 bases removed from V and 2 bases from J, the gap between germline ends came to 6 bases. CDR1 SGHNT and CDR2 YENEEA come from the germline V gene. The protocol was immunoSEQ multiplex PCR, while the TCRdb copy is restricted to in-frame clones and leaves out a portion. The sample records fewer than 3 million clones, around 92% being singletons. The chain is built from TRBV11-3 and TRBJ2-3; no clear D gene. Sequencing input: naive CD4+ T cells from PBMCs. Subset given: CD45RA+ positively selected. The receptor's source is a man aged 18-30 years in good health. Some clones in this sample may be carry-over from other donors' samples. The CDR3, as DNA: TGTGCCAGCAGCTTAGACAGCCTCACAGATACGCAGTATTTT. Protein product: CASSLDSLTDTQYF.